This TCR beta chain was recorded in a study of blood T cells in healthy people across ages. Points from the study as a whole: Aged donors had fewer naive CD4+ cells and lower diversity than long-lived donors.

Combining a sample-barcoded 5' primer with a J-beta primer mix, a second PCR ran for roughly 6 to 12 cycles. TCRdb reprocessed the 5' RACE reads with MiXCR, giving one entry per CDR3 protein. The profile covers over 500,000 distinct CDR3 sequences, with 52% appearing a single time and 13% taken by the ten largest. From germline, CDR1 is SGDLS and CDR2 YYNGEE. The CDR3 sequence is 15 residues long. Trimming left V 1 base short and J 8 bases short, with 18 bases between. About this clonotype: Its antigen remains unknown.

The source of this sequence is a woman of 80 years or more in good health. The rearrangement joins TRBV9 to TRBJ1-1, with D perhaps matching TRBD1 (5 bases). Sequencing input: blood. Here the CDR3 reads CASSVKGLGTEEAFF. CDR3 DNA: TGTGCCAGCAGCGTAAAGGGCTTGGGGACCGAAGAAGCTTTCTTT.